This passage covers 30 T cell receptor beta chains from one sample sequenced in a study of beta chain features in type 1 diabetes. Study-level results: All four CD4+ subsets from Type 1 diabetes patients carried moderately but significantly shorter TCRB CDR3s.

What was sequenced were expressed TCRB transcripts, since all of the isolated RNA had been reverse transcribed. The table came from immunoSEQ multiplex PCR; TCRdb's copy has only in-frame clones and leaves some out. This sample yields 140,000 or so clones, of which less than 15% are seen a single time; approximately 1.3% belongs to the top ten. These receptors' antigens are unknown. The sequenced sample was central memory CD4+ T cells from blood. Receptors were obtained from a man younger than 30 with type 1 diabetes.

This clone appeared a few times. The chain couples TRBV15 to TRBJ2-2; 7 nucleotides align to TRBD1. Germline CDR1 is LNHNV and CDR2 is YYDKDF (reference sequence). The CDR3 has 16 residues. J was trimmed by 4 bases and V by 1 base; bases with no gene match: 6. The CDR3 protein is CATSRGTGGSTGELFF. DNA for the CDR3: TGTGCCACCAGCAGAGGGACAGGCGGATCCACCGGGGAGCTGTTTTTT.

The rearrangement joins TRBV9 to TRBJ2-2; tentatively, D is TRBD1 (5 bases). Germline-derived CDR1 and CDR2 are SGDLS and YYNGEE. The CDR3 spans 16 residues. Deletions cut 0 bases from V and 4 bases from J, with 13 bases between. The CDR3 DNA reads as TGTGCCAGCAGCGTAGCTTACAGGTCAAGCACCGGGGAGCTGTTTTTT. Translating gives CASSVAYRSSTGELFF.

This clone was observed a handful of times. CDR3 sequence (DNA): TGCGCCAGCAGCCAAGCTGACATGGGTCTAGTCTACGAGCAGTACTTC. Amino acids: CASSQADMGLVYEQYF. The rearrangement uses TRBV4-1 and TRBJ2-7, with no clear D. V dropped 1 base and J dropped 3 bases, with 16 bases sitting between them. The CDR3 contains 16 residues. Germline assignment: CDR1 MGHRA and CDR2 YSYEKL.

The chain has TRBV6-4 and TRBJ2-1; D might be TRBD1 or TRBD2, each matching 6 bases. Germline V gene lookup returns CDR1 MRHNA and CDR2 SNTAGT. The V end lost 7 bases, the J end lost 7 bases, and 14 bases lay between the germline ends. This CDR3 has 13 residues. CDR3: CASTSGGGNEQFF. The CDR3 coding sequence is TGTGCCAGCACTTCCGGAGGGGGGAATGAGCAGTTCTTC.

The chain carries TRBV19 and TRBJ2-1, with D perhaps matching TRBD1 (5 bases). The CDR3 has 13 residues. Germline CDR1 LNHDA, CDR2 SQIVND (reference sequence). Trimming took off 5 bases at V and 9 bases at J, with 14 bases between the two ends. The CDR3: CASSPTVVGEQFF. The CDR3 DNA is TGTGCCAGTAGTCCGACAGTAGTGGGTGAGCAGTTCTTC.

This clone was counted between two and nine times. The rearrangement joins TRBV5-1 to TRBJ2-5, with D tentatively TRBD1 (6 bases). Germline CDR1 SGHRS, CDR2 YFSETQ. The CDR3 extends over 14 amino acids. V was clipped by 2 bases and J by 1 base, with 9 bases between them. CDR3 nucleotide sequence: TGCGCCAGCAGCTTACAGGGTTCCCAAGAGACCCAGTACTTC. It encodes CASSLQGSQETQYF.

This clone was detected a few times. CDR3 DNA: TGTGCCAGCGCCCGGGACACAATGAACACTGAAGCTTTCTTT. Protein product: CASARDTMNTEAFF. V and J are TRBV6-1 and TRBJ1-1; weak D call: TRBD1 (6 bases). Germline values: CDR1 MNHNS, CDR2 SASEGT. CDR3 size: 14 residues. The V gene lost 8 bases and the J gene lost 0 bases, with 13 bases spanning the gap.

This clone was picked up a small number of times. The V call is TRBV7-9, the J call TRBJ2-5; D not resolved. Deletions cut 2 bases from V and 5 bases from J, with 3 bases between. The CDR3 sequence is 11 residues long. Germline CDR1 reads SEHNR; CDR2 reads FQNEAQ (reference sequence). Written as DNA, the CDR3 is TGTGCCAGCAGCTTAAAGGAGACCCAGTACTTC. It codes for CASSLKETQYF.

This clone has only a few counts. The chain couples TRBV6-1 to TRBJ2-3, with D possibly being TRBD2 (6 bases). Germline V CDR1 and CDR2: MNHNS, SASEGT. CDR3 length equals 17 residues. The V gene lost 2 bases and the J gene lost 0 bases, with 15 bases spanning the gap. The CDR3 loop reads CASSESAGGLSTDTQYF. CDR3 in DNA: TGTGCCAGCAGTGAAAGTGCAGGAGGGCTTAGCACAGATACGCAGTATTTT.

This clone was observed a handful of times. The gene calls are TRBV5-1 and TRBJ2-6; D gene uncertain. The V gene lost 0 bases and the J gene lost 1 base, with 2 bases spanning the gap. The CDR3 sequence is 14 residues long. The germline gives CDR1 SGHRS, CDR2 YFSETQ. The CDR3 sequence is CASSLASGANVLTF. Written as DNA, the CDR3 is TGCGCCAGCAGCTTGGCATCTGGGGCCAACGTCCTGACTTTC.

The chain is built from TRBV15 and TRBJ1-4, with a possible D match to TRBD1 (6 bases). Looked up from germline, CDR1 is LNHNV and CDR2 is YYDKDF (reference sequence). Trimming took off 3 bases at V and 6 bases at J, with 14 bases between the two ends. The CDR3 spans 15 residues. The CDR3 spells CATSRRGQRDEKLFF. As DNA, the CDR3 is TGTGCCACCAGCAGGCGTGGACAGCGAGATGAAAAACTGTTTTTT.

The rearrangement uses TRBV6-5 and TRBJ2-5; 11 positions agree with TRBD2. The junction had 8 bases not matched to a gene; V was cut back by 6 bases and J by 5 bases. The CDR3 is 15 residues long. Germline CDR1 reads MNHEY; CDR2 reads SVGAGI. The CDR3 nucleotides are TGTGCCAGCAGAAGTAGCGGGGGGGCGGGCGAGACCCAGTACTTC. Translated: CASRSSGGAGETQYF.

CDR3 nucleotide sequence: TGTGCCACCCTCAGGGCGGCCGGGGATGAGCAGTTCTTC. Translating it yields CATLRAAGDEQFF. V usage is TRBV6-5 and J usage is TRBJ2-1; either TRBD1 or TRBD2 may supply D (5 bases each). The CDR3 has 13 residues. Germline V CDR1 and CDR2: MNHEY, SVGAGI. V lost 10 bases and J lost 8, with 18 bases in between.

This clone was seen only a few times. The junction shows a germline mismatch at one end, possibly a read error. The chain uses TRBV20-1 and TRBJ2-7, with D uncertain. CDR1 DFQATT and CDR2 SNEGSKA come from the germline V gene (reference sequence). CDR3 length: 11 amino acids. CDR3 amino acids: CSASDTELVAF. The DNA for the CDR3 is TGCAGTGCTAGTGACACCGAGCTCGTGGCCTTC.

V is TRBV6-5 and J is TRBJ2-3; D call uncertain. V lost 10 bases and J 1 base, leaving 9 bases between the germline ends. This CDR3 has 12 residues. The germline V gene encodes CDR1 MNHEY and CDR2 SVGAGI. The CDR3 coding sequence is TGTGCCATCGGGTTTGGCACAGATACGCAGTATTTT. This encodes CAIGFGTDTQYF.

This clone was counted only a few times. The chain employs TRBV7-9 and TRBJ1-2, with 8 bases fitting TRBD1. The CDR3 has 15 amino acids. V lost 1 base, J lost 7 bases, and 8 bases stayed unmatched. Looked up from germline, CDR1 is SEHNR and CDR2 is FQNEAQ (reference sequence). This chain's CDR3 is CASSLEGRGLSGYTF. The CDR3, as DNA: TGTGCCAGCAGCTTAGAGGGCAGGGGGCTAAGTGGCTACACCTTC.

In its sample, this clone was seen a few times. The genes are TRBV5-1 and TRBJ1-4; a possible D gene is TRBD1 (6 bases). There are 14 residues in the CDR3. Germline V gives CDR1 SGHRS, CDR2 YFSETQ. V lost 4 bases and J lost 5, with 12 bases in between. CDR3 in amino acids: CASSPGGPNEKLFF. The DNA for the CDR3 is TGCGCCAGCAGCCCTGGGGGCCCAAATGAAAAACTGTTTTTT.

In this sample, this clone turned up a few times. The chain recombines TRBV7-8 with TRBJ2-1, with D tentatively TRBD1 (6 bases). The germline CDR1 and CDR2 sequences are SGHVS and FQNEAQ. The CDR3 length is 14 residues. V was pared by 5 bases and J by 3 bases, with 11 bases between. DNA of the CDR3: TGTGCCAGCAGCCCCAGGGACAACTACAATGAGCAGTTCTTC. Translating it yields CASSPRDNYNEQFF.

This rearrangement joins TRBV18 to TRBJ2-1; TRBD2 matches at 8 bases. CDR1 KGHSH and CDR2 LQKENI come from the germline V gene. After removal of 3 bases from V and 15 bases from J, the junction contained 13 bases not matched to a gene. This CDR3 spans 14 amino acids. The CDR3 nucleotides are TGTGCCAGCTCACCTCCCCAAGGAGCGGGGGCGGGGTTCTTC. Amino acids: CASSPPQGAGAGFF.

The rearrangement links TRBV6-5 to TRBJ2-7; D might be TRBD1 or TRBD2, each matching 5 bases. Germline CDR1 and CDR2: MNHEY and SVGAGI. The CDR3 has 12 amino acids. The CDR3 DNA sequence: TGTGCTTCTTCGGGGCAGTTCTACGAGCAGTACTTC. Protein: CASSGQFYEQYF.

This clone has just a few counts. A clone one base away is much larger, so this may be a read error. The J gene is TRBJ2-3, the V gene TRBV7-2; D ambiguous. Germline lookup yields CDR1 SGHTA and CDR2 FQGNSA. With 5 bases removed from V and 3 bases from J, the gap between germline ends came to 3 bases. The CDR3 length is 11 residues. This CDR3 reads CASSQTDTQYF. CDR3 nucleotides: TGTGCCAGCAGCCAGACAGATACGCAGTATTTT.

This clone was seen more than once but under ten times. The V and J genes are TRBV7-8 and TRBJ1-2; D ambiguous. Trimming shortened V by 3 bases and J by 3 bases, and 5 bases separated the two germline ends. The CDR3 extends over 12 amino acids. Germline V gene data show CDR1 as SGHVS and CDR2 as FQNEAQ. CDR3 sequence: CASSLPDYGYTF. The CDR3 DNA is TGTGCCAGCAGCTTGCCAGACTATGGCTACACCTTC.

This clone appeared a few times. CDR3 sequence reads: CASSYSGDNSPLHF. DNA for the CDR3: TGTGCCAGCAGCTACTCGGGAGATAATTCACCCCTCCACTTT. This chain joins TRBV11-2 and TRBJ1-6, with D hard to call. This CDR3 is 14 amino acids long. Trimming took 4 bases from V and 5 from J, leaving 9 bases between them. CDR1 is SGHAT, CDR2 FQNNGV, per germline.

This clone was found a few times. This chain joins TRBV6-1 and TRBJ2-6, with a weak D call TRBD2 (6 bases). This CDR3 has 17 amino acids. V was shortened by 0 bases and J by 1 base, with 10 bases between the two germline ends. Germline CDR1 reads MNHNS; CDR2 reads SASEGT. CDR3 nucleotide sequence: TGTGCCAGCAGTGAAGCGCAAGGGAGGTCTGGGGCCAACGTCCTGACTTTC. It codes for CASSEAQGRSGANVLTF.

CDR3 region: CASSFDPENQPQHF. The CDR3 DNA reads TGTGCCAGCAGCTTTGACCCGGAGAATCAGCCCCAGCATTTT. V is TRBV7-9 and J is TRBJ1-5; D gene unclear. V dropped 3 bases and J dropped 4 bases, with 10 bases sitting between them. The germline V gene has CDR1 SEHNR and CDR2 FQNEAQ (reference sequence). CDR3 size: 14 residues.

The table lists this clone with a few counts. The chain links TRBV19 to TRBJ2-4; 7 bases match TRBD1. Unmatched junction bases numbered 17, after V lost 3 bases and J lost 0 bases. Germline V gives CDR1 LNHDA, CDR2 SQIVND (reference sequence). The CDR3 runs 20 residues. The CDR3 here is CASSIQGGRVLSQAKNIQYF. The CDR3 DNA reads as TGTGCCAGTAGTATTCAAGGGGGCCGGGTACTATCCCAAGCCAAAAACATTCAGTACTTC.

The J gene is TRBJ2-2, the V gene TRBV10-3, with D possibly matching TRBD2 (6 bases). This CDR3 region has 13 residues. Germline CDR1 reads ENHRY; CDR2 reads SYGVKD. Trimming stripped 11 bases from V and 7 bases from J, with 17 bases between. The CDR3 nucleotides read TGTGCCGTTTCGGGACTCCCGGACGGGGAGCTGTTTTTT. This codes for CAVSGLPDGELFF.

This clone was found a few times. A read error may be the cause here, since a much bigger clone is one base away. This chain connects TRBV6-5 to TRBJ1-1; D is possibly TRBD1 (5 bases). The CDR3 spans 11 residues. V lost 5 bases and J lost 4, with 5 bases in between. Germline-derived CDR1 and CDR2 are MNHEY and SVGAGI. CDR3 residues: CASSQGTEAFF. CDR3 coding DNA: TGTGCCAGCAGTCAGGGCACTGAAGCTTTCTTT.

This clone was detected ten times or more. Other DNA sequences in this specimen translate into the identical CDR3. V usage is TRBV29-1 and J usage is TRBJ1-2; D is unresolved. CDR1 SQVTM and CDR2 ANQGSEA come from the germline V gene. The CDR3 sequence is 10 residues long. V was cut by 3 bases and J by 3 bases, with 2 bases left in between. The CDR3, as DNA: TGCAGCGTTGAGGACTATGGCTACACCTTC. Translated: CSVEDYGYTF.

The chain has TRBV2 and TRBJ2-7; D gene unclear. The CDR3 is 16 amino acids. Trimming took off 2 bases at V and 2 bases at J, with 16 bases between the two ends. Germline CDR1 and CDR2: SNHLY and FYNNEI. The CDR3 loop is CASSEREPPPAYEQYF. In DNA form, the CDR3 reads TGTGCCAGCAGTGAAAGGGAACCCCCGCCCGCCTACGAGCAGTACTTC.